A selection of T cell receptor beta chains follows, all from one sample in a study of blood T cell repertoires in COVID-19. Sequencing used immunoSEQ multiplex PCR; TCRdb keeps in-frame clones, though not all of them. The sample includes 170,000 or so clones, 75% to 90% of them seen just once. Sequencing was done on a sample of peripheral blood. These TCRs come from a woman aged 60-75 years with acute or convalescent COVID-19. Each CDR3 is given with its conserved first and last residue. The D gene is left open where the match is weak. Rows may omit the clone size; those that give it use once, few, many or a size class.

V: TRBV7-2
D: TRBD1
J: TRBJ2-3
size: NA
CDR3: CASSLGGTGGTDTQYF
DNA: TGTGCCAGCAGCCTAGGCGGGACAGGGGGCACAGATACGCAGTATTTT

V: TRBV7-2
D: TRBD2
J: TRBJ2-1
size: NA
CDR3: CASRPGLAGSGEQFF
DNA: TGTGCCAGCAGGCCTGGACTAGCGGGGTCGGGTGAGCAGTTCTTC

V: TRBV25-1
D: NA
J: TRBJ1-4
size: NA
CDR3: CASSEGRFATNEKLFF
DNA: TGTGCCAGCAGTGAAGGCAGGTTTGCAACTAATGAAAAACTGTTTTTT

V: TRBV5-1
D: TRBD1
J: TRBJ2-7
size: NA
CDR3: CASSLAPGQGYEQYF
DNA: TGCGCCAGCAGCTTGGCCCCGGGACAGGGCTACGAGCAGTACTTC

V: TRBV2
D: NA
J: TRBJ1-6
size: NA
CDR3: CASSEAGTEYNSPLHF
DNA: TGTGCCAGCAGTGAAGCCGGGACTGAGTATAATTCACCCCTCCACTTT

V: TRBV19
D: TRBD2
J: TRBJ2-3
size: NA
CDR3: CASSILAGTPDTQYF
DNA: TGTGCCAGTAGTATACTAGCGGGGACCCCAGATACGCAGTATTTT

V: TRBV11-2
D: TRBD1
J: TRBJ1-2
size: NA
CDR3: CASSPPGTGKGGYTF
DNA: TGTGCCAGCAGTCCCCCCGGGACAGGGAAAGGGGGCTACACCTTC

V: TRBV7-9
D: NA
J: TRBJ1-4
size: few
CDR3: CASSGRSTNEKLFF
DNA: TGTGCCAGCAGCGGCAGATCAACTAATGAAAAACTGTTTTTT

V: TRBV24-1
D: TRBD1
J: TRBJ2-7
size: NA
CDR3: CATSDGQAPYEQYF
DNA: TGTGCCACCAGTGATGGACAGGCCCCCTACGAGCAGTACTTC

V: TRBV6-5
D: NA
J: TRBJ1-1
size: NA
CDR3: CASSLQGGLNTEAFF
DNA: TGTGCCAGCAGCCTCCAGGGCGGATTGAACACTGAAGCTTTCTTT

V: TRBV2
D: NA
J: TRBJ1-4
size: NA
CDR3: CASNQGLRGEKLFF
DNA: TGTGCCAGCAACCAGGGGCTGCGTGGTGAAAAACTGTTTTTT

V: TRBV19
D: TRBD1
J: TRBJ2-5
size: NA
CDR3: CASPSDRVSETQYF
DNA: TGTGCCAGTCCTTCGGACAGGGTATCAGAGACCCAGTACTTC

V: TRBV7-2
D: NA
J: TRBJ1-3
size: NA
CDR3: CASSLEGGNTIYF
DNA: TGTGCCAGCAGCCTAGAGGGGGGAAACACCATATATTTT

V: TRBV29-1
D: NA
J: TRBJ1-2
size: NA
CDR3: CSVEQVANKNGYTF
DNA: TGCAGCGTTGAACAGGTGGCCAATAAGAATGGCTACACCTTC

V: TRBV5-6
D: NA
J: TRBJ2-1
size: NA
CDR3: CASSLEGGTYNEQFF
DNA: TGTGCCAGCAGCTTGGAGGGGGGGACCTACAATGAGCAGTTCTTC

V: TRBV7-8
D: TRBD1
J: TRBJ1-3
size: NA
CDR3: CASSRGGGDQQNTIYF
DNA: TGTGCCAGCAGCCGAGGGGGCGGTGACCAACAAAACACCATATATTTT

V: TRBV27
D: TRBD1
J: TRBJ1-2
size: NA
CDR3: CATKGLGQALFYGYTF
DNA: TGTGCCACTAAAGGTCTTGGACAGGCTCTTTTCTATGGCTACACCTTC

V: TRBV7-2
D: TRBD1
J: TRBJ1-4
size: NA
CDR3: CASSLAPTGWEKLFF
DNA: TGTGCCAGCAGCTTAGCGCCGACAGGGTGGGAAAAACTGTTTTTT

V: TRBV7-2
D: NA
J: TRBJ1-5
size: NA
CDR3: CASSAGGGNQPQHF
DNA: TGTGCCAGCAGCGCAGGAGGCGGCAATCAGCCCCAGCATTTT

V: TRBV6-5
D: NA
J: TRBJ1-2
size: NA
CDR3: CASSYEGGIRTYGYTF
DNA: TGTGCCAGCAGTTACGAGGGAGGGATTCGTACTTATGGCTACACCTTC

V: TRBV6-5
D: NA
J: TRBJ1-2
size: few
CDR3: CASNPSGLRSYGYTF
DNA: TGTGCCAGCAATCCCTCTGGCCTGAGGAGCTATGGCTACACCTTC

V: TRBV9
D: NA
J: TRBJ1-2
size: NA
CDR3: CASSVVSVAGRRGDYGYTF
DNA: TGTGCCAGCAGCGTAGTATCAGTGGCGGGACGGCGGGGCGACTATGGCTACACCTTC

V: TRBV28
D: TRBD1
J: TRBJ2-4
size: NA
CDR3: CASSAQTGGVAKNIQYF
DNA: TGTGCCAGCAGTGCACAGACAGGGGGAGTAGCCAAAAACATTCAGTACTTC

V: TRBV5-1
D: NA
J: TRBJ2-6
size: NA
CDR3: CASSLDRGANVLTF
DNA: TGCGCCAGCAGCCTGGATCGGGGTGCCAACGTCCTGACTTTC

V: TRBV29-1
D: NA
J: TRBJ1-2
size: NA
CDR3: CSVEDPGPANYGYTF
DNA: TGCAGCGTTGAAGATCCAGGGCCAGCTAACTATGGCTACACCTTC

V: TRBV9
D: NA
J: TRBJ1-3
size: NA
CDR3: CASSVRGGNTIYF
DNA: TGTGCCAGCAGCGTAAGAGGTGGAAACACCATATATTTT

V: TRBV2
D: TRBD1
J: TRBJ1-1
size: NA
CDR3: CASSDRGPNTEAFF
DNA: TGTGCCAGCAGTGACAGGGGGCCTAACACTGAAGCTTTCTTT

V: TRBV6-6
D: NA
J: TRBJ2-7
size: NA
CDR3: CASSYVDTYEQYF
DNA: TGTGCCAGCAGTTACGTGGACACCTACGAGCAGTACTTC

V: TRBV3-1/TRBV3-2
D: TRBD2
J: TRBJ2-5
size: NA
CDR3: CASSPRLAAETQYF
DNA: TGTGCCAGCAGTCCCCGACTAGCTGCTGAGACCCAGTACTTC

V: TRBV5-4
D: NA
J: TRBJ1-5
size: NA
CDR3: CASRIRGSNQPQHF
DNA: TGTGCCAGCAGGATCAGGGGTAGCAATCAGCCCCAGCATTTT

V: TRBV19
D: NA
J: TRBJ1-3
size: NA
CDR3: CASSDRSNSGNTIYF
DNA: TGTGCCAGTAGTGACAGGTCAAACTCTGGAAACACCATATATTTT